Listed below are T cell receptor beta chains from one sample, sequenced in a study of regulatory T cells in long-lasting Graves disease. TCRdb itself ran the multiplex PCR reads through MiXCR, one entry per CDR3 protein. This sample has roughly 420,000 distinct CDR3 sequences; over 15% occur once, and the top ten carry about 23%. These data also formed part of another study, on T cells in Graves' hyperthyroidism and ophthalmopathy.

The sample was peripheral blood mononuclear cells (PBMCs), taken at new diagnosis, from a patient treated with antithyroid drugs. These receptors all stem from a woman between 18 and 30 years old with Graves disease. Each CDR3 is given without its conserved first and last residue.

TRBV2,ASSEARVTRPGNLAKNIQY
TRBV6-9,ASSYQGRGLQNTEAF
TRBV11-2,ASSRPYNEQF
TRBV5-8,ASSLLAANYGYT
TRBV6-5,ASSYYSGNSYEQY
TRBV6-1,ASRDHSGASYNEQF
TRBV12-3/TRBV12-4,ASRPLGTGELF
TRBV18,ASSPPSSGSYNEQF
TRBV3-1,ASSPKRRTAYGYT
TRBV12-5,ASGSGLAGVSDEQY
TRBV19,ASSIGQGMDGYT
TRBV7-9,ASSPSAGGDEAF
TRBV4-1,ASSRGSLEGPTEAF
TRBV10-3,AISESASGRLEQY
TRBV27,ASSFGGGSNQPQH
TRBV19,AGGTTAGELF
TRBV20-1,SARGGTWEQY
TRBV28,ASSRGTGGLSGNTIY
TRBV2,AGSEEIRNTEAF
TRBV10-3,AISESAPLTGTDTQY
TRBV7-9,ASSYPDREVNEQY
TRBV20-1,SALPGTELVGAF
TRBV20-1,SARVTSGTQETQY
TRBV27,ASSFFGASGSYEQY
TRBV5-1,ASSSGSGRAGEQY
TRBV5-4,ASSLNTGSYNEQF
TRBV4-3,ASSHATGVQETQY
TRBV28,ASSLWAFEQY
TRBV27,ASSSDSWFNEQF
TRBV12-3/TRBV12-4,ASSSSREDEKLF
TRBV28,ASTPGQGAYEQY
TRBV25-1,ASSDPGREDGYT